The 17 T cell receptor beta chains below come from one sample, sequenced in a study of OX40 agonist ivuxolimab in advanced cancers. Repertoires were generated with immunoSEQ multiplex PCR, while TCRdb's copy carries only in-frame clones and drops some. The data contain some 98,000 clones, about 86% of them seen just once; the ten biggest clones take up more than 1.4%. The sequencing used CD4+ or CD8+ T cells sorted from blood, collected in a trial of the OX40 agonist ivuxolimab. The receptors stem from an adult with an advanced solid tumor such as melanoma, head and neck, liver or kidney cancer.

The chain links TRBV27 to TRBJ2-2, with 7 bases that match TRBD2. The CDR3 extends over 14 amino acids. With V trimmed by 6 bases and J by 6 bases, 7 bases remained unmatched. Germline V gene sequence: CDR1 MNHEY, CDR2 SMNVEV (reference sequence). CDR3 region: CASSRVGGAGELFF. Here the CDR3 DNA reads TGTGCCAGCAGCCGGGTTGGGGGGGCCGGGGAGCTGTTTTTT.

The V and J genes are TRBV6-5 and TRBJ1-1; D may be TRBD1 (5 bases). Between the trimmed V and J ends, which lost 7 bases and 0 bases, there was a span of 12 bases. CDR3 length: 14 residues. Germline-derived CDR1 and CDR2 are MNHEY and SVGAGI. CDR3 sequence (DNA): TGTGCCAGCAACGGGGCGGGCTTGAACACTGAAGCTTTCTTT. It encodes CASNGAGLNTEAFF.

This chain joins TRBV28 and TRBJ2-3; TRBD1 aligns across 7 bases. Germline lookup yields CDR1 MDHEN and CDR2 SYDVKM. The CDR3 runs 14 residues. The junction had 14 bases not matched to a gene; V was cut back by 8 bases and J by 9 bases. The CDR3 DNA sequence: TGTGCCAGCCTTTCCCAGGGGGTGGCTGGAACGCAGTATTTT. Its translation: CASLSQGVAGTQYF.

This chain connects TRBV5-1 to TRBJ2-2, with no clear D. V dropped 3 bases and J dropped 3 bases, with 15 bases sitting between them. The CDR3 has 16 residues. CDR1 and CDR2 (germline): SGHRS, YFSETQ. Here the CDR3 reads CASSSGYRGDTGELFF. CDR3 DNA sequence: TGCGCCAGCAGCTCAGGTTACCGTGGGGACACCGGGGAGCTGTTTTTT.

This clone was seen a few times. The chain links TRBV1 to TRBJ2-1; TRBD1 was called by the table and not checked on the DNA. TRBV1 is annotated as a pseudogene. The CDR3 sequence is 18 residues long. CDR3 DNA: TGCACCAGCATAACCGGGGGGACAGGCCGTAGCTCCTACAATGAGCAGTTCTTC. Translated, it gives CTSITGGTGRSSYNEQFF.

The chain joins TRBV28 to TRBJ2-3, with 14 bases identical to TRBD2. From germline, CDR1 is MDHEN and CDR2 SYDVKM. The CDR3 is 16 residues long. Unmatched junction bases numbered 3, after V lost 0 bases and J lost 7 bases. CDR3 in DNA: TGTGCCAGCAGTTTATGGACTAGCGGGGGGGCCCATACGCAGTATTTT. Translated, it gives CASSLWTSGGAHTQYF. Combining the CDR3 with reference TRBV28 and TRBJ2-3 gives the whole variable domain DVKVTQSSRYLVKRTGEKVFLECVQDMDHENMFWYRQDPGLGLRLIYFSYDVKMKEKGDIPEGYSVSREKKERFSLILESASTNQTSMYLCASSLWTSGGAHTQYFGPGTRLTVL.

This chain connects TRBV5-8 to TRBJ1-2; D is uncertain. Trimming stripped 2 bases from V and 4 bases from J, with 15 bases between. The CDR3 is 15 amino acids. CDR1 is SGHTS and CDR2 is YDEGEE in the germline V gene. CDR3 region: CASSFGTQRVYGYTF. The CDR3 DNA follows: TGTGCCAGCAGCTTTGGAACCCAGAGGGTCTATGGCTACACCTTC.

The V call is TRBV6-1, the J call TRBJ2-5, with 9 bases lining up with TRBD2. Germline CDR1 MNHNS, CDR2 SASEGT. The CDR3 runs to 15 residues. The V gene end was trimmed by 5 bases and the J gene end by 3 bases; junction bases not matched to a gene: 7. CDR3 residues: CASSKSGGLKETQYF. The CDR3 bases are TGTGCCAGCAGTAAGAGCGGGGGGCTTAAAGAGACCCAGTACTTC.

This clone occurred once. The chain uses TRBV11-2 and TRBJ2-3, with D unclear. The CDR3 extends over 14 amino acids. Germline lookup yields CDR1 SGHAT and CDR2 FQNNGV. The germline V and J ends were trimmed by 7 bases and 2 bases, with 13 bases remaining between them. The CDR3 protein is CASTTRVPTDTQYF. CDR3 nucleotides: TGTGCCAGCACCACCCGGGTCCCCACAGATACGCAGTATTTT.

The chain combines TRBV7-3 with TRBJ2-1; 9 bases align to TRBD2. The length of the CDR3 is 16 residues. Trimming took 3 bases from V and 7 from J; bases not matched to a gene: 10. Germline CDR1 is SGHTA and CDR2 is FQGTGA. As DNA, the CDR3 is TGTGCCAGCAGCTTTAACGCGCTAGCGGGGAGGAATGAGCAGTTCTTC. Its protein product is CASSFNALAGRNEQFF.

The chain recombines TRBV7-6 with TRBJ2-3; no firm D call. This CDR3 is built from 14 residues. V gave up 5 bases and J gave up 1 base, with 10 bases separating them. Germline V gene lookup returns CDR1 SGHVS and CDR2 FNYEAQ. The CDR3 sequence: CASSPARGTDTQYF. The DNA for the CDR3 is TGTGCCAGCAGCCCCGCTCGCGGCACAGATACGCAGTATTTT.

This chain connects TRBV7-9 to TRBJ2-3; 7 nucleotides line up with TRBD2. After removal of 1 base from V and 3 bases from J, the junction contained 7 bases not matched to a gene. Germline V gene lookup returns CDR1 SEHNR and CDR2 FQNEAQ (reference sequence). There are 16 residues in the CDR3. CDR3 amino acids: CASSLDIAGETDTQYF. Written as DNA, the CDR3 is TGTGCCAGCAGCTTAGATATAGCGGGCGAGACAGATACGCAGTATTTT.

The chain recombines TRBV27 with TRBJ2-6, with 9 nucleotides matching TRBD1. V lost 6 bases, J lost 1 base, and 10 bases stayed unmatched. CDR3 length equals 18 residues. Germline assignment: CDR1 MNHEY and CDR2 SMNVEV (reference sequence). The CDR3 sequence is CASSNGQGPSSGANVLTF. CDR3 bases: TGTGCCAGCAGCAACGGACAGGGGCCGAGTTCTGGGGCCAACGTCCTGACTTTC.

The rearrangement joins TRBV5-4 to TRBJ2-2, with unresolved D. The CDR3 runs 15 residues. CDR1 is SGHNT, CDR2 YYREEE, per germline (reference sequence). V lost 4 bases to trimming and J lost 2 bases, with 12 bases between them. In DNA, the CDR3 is TGTGCCAGCAGCCCACCAATCGGAAACACCGGGGAGCTGTTTTTT. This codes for CASSPPIGNTGELFF.

The CDR3 loop is CASSFSGTGIYEQYF. Here the CDR3 DNA reads TGTGCCAGCAGCTTTTCCGGGACAGGGATCTACGAGCAGTACTTC. J is TRBJ2-7 and V is TRBV7-2, with 9 bases matching TRBD1. V shed 3 bases and J 3 bases; nucleotides not matched to a gene: 6. Germline lookup yields CDR1 SGHTA and CDR2 FQGNSA. The CDR3 extends over 15 amino acids. The full variable domain, rest sourced from reference TRBV7-2 and TRBJ2-7, is GAGVSQSPSNKVTEKGKDVELRCDPISGHTALYWYRQSLGQGLEFLIYFQGNSAPDKSGLPSDRFSAERTGGSVSTLTIQRTQQEDSAVYLCASSFSGTGIYEQYFGPGTRLTVT.

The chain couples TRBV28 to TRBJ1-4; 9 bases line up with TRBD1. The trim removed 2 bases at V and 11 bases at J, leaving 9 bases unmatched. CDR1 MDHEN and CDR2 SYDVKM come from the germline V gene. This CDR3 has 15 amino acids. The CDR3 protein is CASSLGGTGRGKLFF. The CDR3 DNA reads TGTGCCAGCAGTTTAGGTGGGACAGGGAGGGGGAAACTGTTTTTT.

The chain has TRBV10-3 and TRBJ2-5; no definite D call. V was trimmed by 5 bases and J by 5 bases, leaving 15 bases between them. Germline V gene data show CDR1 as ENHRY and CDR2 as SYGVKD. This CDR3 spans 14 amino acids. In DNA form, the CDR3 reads TGTGCCATCAGTAAGGACGTGGTCTGGGAGACCCAGTACTTC. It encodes CAISKDVVWETQYF.